This T cell receptor beta chain was sequenced for a study of tumor-infiltrating lymphocytes in localized non-small cell lung cancer. In the case of this clone: The antigen is unknown.

Study-level points and caveats: Compared with uninvolved lung, tumors showed higher T cell infiltration by TCRbeta sequencing. Tumor T-cell fraction was not associated with recurrence-free survival. Available tissue quantity limited TCR sequencing to a patient subset.

The germline CDR1 and CDR2 sequences are SGHRS and YFSETQ. V was trimmed by 0 bases and J by 8 bases, leaving 11 bases between them. The CDR3 is 14 amino acids. The protocol was immunoSEQ multiplex PCR, while the TCRdb copy is restricted to in-frame clones and leaves out a portion. The profile shows about 15,000 clones, roughly two thirds of them singletons. The sequencing input was lung tumor tissue. The chain uses TRBV5-1 and TRBJ1-4; D is uncertain. This TCR was sampled from a human donor with non-small cell lung cancer. The CDR3: CASSLVWGSEKLFF. CDR3 in DNA: TGCGCCAGCAGCTTGGTGTGGGGTTCGGAAAAACTGTTTTTT.